This is a list of T cell receptor beta chains from one sample in a study of T-cell reconstitution after alpha-beta-depleted transplantation in children. TCRdb itself ran the PCR reads through MiXCR, one entry per CDR3 protein. The sample carries some 600,000 distinct CDR3 sequences, 10% to 15% recorded once. The sample was PBMCs, mostly from graft donor cells, taken 360 days after TCRalphabeta/CD19-depleted stem cell transplant. These receptors came from a male patient younger than 18 who had a stem cell transplant for acute myeloid leukemia, so the T cells may come from the graft donor. Each CDR3 is given with its conserved first and last residue. The D gene is left open where the match is weak. Size is stated for part of the rows, as once, few or many counts, or as a class when the clone is expanded.

D	V	size	J	CDR3	DNA
-	TRBV29-1	many	TRBJ2-7	CSTGTLSEQYF	TGCAGCACCGGGACCCTCAGCGAGCAGTACTTC
TRBD2	TRBV20-1	few	TRBJ2-3	CSASGLAGAQGVDTQYF	TGCAGTGCTAGTGGTCTAGCGGGAGCCCAGGGAGTGGATACGCAGTATTTT
-	TRBV21-1	-	TRBJ2-1	CASSKALLRGSYNEQFF	TGTGCCAGCAGCAAAGCGCTTTTGAGGGGCTCCTACAATGAGCAGTTCTTC
TRBD2	TRBV5-1	many	TRBJ2-1	CASSLAGSNEQFF	TGTGCCAGCAGTTTAGCGGGTTCCAATGAGCAGTTCTTC
-	TRBV29-1	many	TRBJ1-1	CSVPPSENTEAFF	TGCAGCGTCCCACCTTCGGAGAACACTGAAGCTTTCTTT
-	TRBV30	-	TRBJ2-7	CAWSRRDYEQYF	TGTGCCTGGAGTAGGAGGGACTACGAGCAGTACTTC
-	TRBV12-3/TRBV12-4	many	TRBJ2-1	CASSFGRNEQFF	TGTGCCAGCAGTTTCGGGCGCAATGAGCAGTTCTTC
-	TRBV24-1	-	TRBJ2-1	CATSEGEGQFF	TGTGCCACCAGTGAGGGAGAGGGGCAGTTCTTC
TRBD1	TRBV29-1	many	TRBJ2-5	CSVTTGGLETQYF	TGCAGCGTCACGACAGGGGGCCTAGAGACCCAGTACTTC
-	TRBV14	-	TRBJ2-1	CASSLLAVDEQFF	TGTGCCAGCAGCCTACTAGCCGTGGATGAGCAGTTCTTC
TRBD1	TRBV12-3/TRBV12-4	many	TRBJ1-1	CASSHGTRDRGRGTEAFF	TGTGCCAGCAGTCACGGTACCCGGGACAGGGGGCGCGGCACTGAAGCTTTCTTT
TRBD2	TRBV7-7	-	TRBJ2-1	CASSLASGSINEQFF	TGTGCTAGCAGCCTCGCTAGCGGGAGTATCAATGAGCAGTTCTTC
-	TRBV12-3/TRBV12-4	many	TRBJ2-5	CASSPGGLQETQYF	TGTGCCAGCAGTCCAGGGGGACTCCAAGAGACCCAGTACTTC
TRBD1	TRBV29-1	few	TRBJ1-1	CSLGQGNGEAFF	TGCAGCCTCGGACAGGGGAATGGTGAAGCTTTCTTT
TRBD2	TRBV13	many	TRBJ2-1	CASSPGTSGSRWIYNEQFF	TGTGCCAGCAGCCCCGGGACTAGCGGAAGTCGTTGGATTTACAATGAGCAGTTCTTC
-	TRBV5-1	few	TRBJ1-1	CASSTGGGVNTEAFF	TGCGCCAGCAGCACTGGCGGCGGGGTGAACACTGAAGCTTTCTTT
-	TRBV10-3	few	TRBJ2-7	CAISPFSYEQYF	TGTGCCATCAGTCCGTTTTCCTACGAGCAGTACTTC
-	TRBV6-1	few	TRBJ1-2	CASSGQGLSYGYTF	TGTGCCAGCAGTGGCCAGGGCCTTAGCTATGGCTACACCTTC
-	TRBV7-8	-	TRBJ1-2	CASSLIESSPYGYTF	TGTGCCAGCAGCTTAATCGAGAGCAGTCCCTATGGCTACACCTTC
TRBD2	TRBV5-1	many	TRBJ2-3	CASSSGLAGGSGTDTQYF	TGCGCCAGCAGCTCCGGACTAGCGGGAGGATCAGGCACAGATACGCAGTATTTT
-	TRBV28	-	TRBJ1-3	CASSRRDSGNTIYF	TGTGCCAGCAGTCGCAGGGACTCTGGAAACACCATATATTTT
TRBD2	TRBV25-1	few	TRBJ2-7	CASSGRLADPYEQYF	TGTGCCAGCAGTGGGAGACTAGCGGACCCCTACGAGCAGTACTTC
-	TRBV12-3/TRBV12-4	-	TRBJ1-6	CASSGSFFHNSPLHF	TGTGCCAGCAGCGGGTCGTTCTTCCATAATTCACCCCTCCACTTT
-	TRBV12-3/TRBV12-4	-	TRBJ2-3	CASSLSDFTDTQYF	TGTGCCAGCAGTTTATCGGACTTCACAGATACGCAGTATTTT
-	TRBV28	many	TRBJ2-3	CASSSSGTQYF	TGTGCCAGCAGTTCAAGCGGTACGCAGTATTTT
TRBD1	TRBV2	-	TRBJ1-3	CARTTGTAGNTIYF	TGTGCCAGAACTACGGGGACAGCAGGAAACACCATATATTTT
-	TRBV29-1	-	TRBJ2-3	CSVRPLAGGTDTQYF	TGCAGCGTCCGCCCTCTCGCGGGTGGCACAGATACGCAGTATTTT
-	TRBV27	many	TRBJ1-4	CASSFFAQGGEKLFF	TGTGCCAGCAGTTTCTTTGCGCAGGGTGGGGAAAAACTGTTTTTT
-	TRBV2	few	TRBJ2-1	CASNYHSLENEQFF	TGTGCCAGTAACTACCATTCGTTGGAGAATGAGCAGTTCTTC
-	TRBV12-3/TRBV12-4	few	TRBJ2-2	CASSLVLFREGELFF	TGTGCCAGCAGTTTAGTACTATTCCGGGAGGGGGAGCTGTTTTTT